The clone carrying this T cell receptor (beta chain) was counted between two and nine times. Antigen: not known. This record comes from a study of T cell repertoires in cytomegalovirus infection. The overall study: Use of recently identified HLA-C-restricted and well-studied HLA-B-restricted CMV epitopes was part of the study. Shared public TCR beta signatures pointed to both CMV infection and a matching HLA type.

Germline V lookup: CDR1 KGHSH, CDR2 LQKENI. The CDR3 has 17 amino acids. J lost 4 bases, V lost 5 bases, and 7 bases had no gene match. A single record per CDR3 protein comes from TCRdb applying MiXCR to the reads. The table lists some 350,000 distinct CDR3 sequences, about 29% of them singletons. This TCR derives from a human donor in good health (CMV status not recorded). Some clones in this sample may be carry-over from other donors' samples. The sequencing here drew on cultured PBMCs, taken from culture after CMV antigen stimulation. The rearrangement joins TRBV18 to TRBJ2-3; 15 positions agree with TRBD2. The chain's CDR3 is CASSSGLAGGPADTQYF. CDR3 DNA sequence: TGTGCCAGCTCATCCGGACTAGCGGGAGGGCCAGCAGATACGCAGTATTTT.